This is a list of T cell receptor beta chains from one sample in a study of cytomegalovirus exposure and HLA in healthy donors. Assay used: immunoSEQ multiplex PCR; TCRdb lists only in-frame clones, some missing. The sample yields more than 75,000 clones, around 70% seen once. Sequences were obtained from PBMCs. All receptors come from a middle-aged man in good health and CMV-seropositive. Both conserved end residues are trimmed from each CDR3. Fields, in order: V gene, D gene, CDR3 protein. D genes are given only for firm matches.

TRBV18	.	ASSLRGMNTEAF
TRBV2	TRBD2	ASGGEGTDTQY
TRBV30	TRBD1	AWSAGQGRSPLH
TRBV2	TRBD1	ASKGGDTDTQY
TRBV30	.	AWSSGEETQY
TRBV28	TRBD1	ASIQPGQGNTEAF
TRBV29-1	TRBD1	SVRQGINTEAF
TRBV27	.	ASSLTGRDSPLH
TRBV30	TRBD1	AWSLPTGTGGENSPLH
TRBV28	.	ASSLNPAGTEAF
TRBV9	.	ASSVDGGFTEAF
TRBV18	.	ASSPRRGTGNTGELF
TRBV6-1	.	ASTKPGDSNQPQH
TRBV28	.	ASRPAGVQETQY
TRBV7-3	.	ASSPRVGRQAPTEAF
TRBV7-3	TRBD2	ASSPRTSGSREQY
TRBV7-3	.	ASSLNPGLETQY
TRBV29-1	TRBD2	SAGGRGAANEQF
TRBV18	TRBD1	ASSPWTGGVRAEAF
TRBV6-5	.	ASSLTVGDTQY
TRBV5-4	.	ASSKQYSTGELF
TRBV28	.	ASSSQLGTDTQY
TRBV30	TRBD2	AWGVFGRAAEQF
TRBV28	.	ASSLGQANTEAF
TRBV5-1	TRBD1	ASSFTGTGSSGELF
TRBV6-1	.	ASTGTRNTEAF
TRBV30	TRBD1	AWSPGQGNPLH
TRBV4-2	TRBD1	ASSPMNQGVAKNIQY
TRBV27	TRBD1	ASSFGPGDRVGQPQH
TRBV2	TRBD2	ASTVLAGGPGELF
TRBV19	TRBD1	ASSKVPGQAKNIQY
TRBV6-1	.	ASSKNIIETQY
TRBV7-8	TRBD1	ASTITGDGEKLF